Listed below are T cell receptor beta chains from one sample, sequenced in a study of blood T cell repertoires in COVID-19. Produced via immunoSEQ multiplex PCR; TCRdb's table is partial and in-frame only. This sample has roughly 410,000 clones, with around 89% found just once. Sequencing was done on a sample of peripheral blood. These receptors originate from a woman between 35 and 50 years old with COVID-19, enrolled during active disease. CDR3s include the opening cysteine and the closing phenylalanine or tryptophan. A row's size may be missing; if present it is once, few, many or a size class.

J | size | V | CDR3
TRBJ2-3 | - | TRBV19 | CASSGQDSTDTQYF
TRBJ2-3 | - | TRBV12-3/TRBV12-4 | CASRPGGDTQYF
TRBJ2-5 | - | TRBV3-1/TRBV3-2 | CASEASGTETQYF
TRBJ1-5 | - | TRBV28 | CASSLYPSRTDQPQHF
TRBJ1-4 | - | TRBV19 | CASSINRGRPNEKLFF
TRBJ1-4 | - | TRBV4-3 | CASSQGSPKSGGGEKLFF
TRBJ1-5 | - | TRBV6-2/TRBV6-3 | CASSYSFWGGEPQHF
TRBJ1-6 | - | TRBV7-2 | CASSLALGSSYNSPLHF
TRBJ1-1 | once | TRBV4-2 | CASSRTPDRATEAFF
TRBJ2-7 | - | TRBV7-8 | CASSGGRAPGEQYF
TRBJ2-3 | - | TRBV28 | CASSIIPGGDTQYF
TRBJ1-6 | - | TRBV6-6 | CASSYSAQAGSPLHF